This TCR beta chain was identified during a study of cytomegalovirus exposure and HLA in healthy donors. Use of 60 Vbeta and 13 Jbeta primers characterized the PCR. The protocol was immunoSEQ multiplex PCR, while the TCRdb copy is restricted to in-frame clones and leaves out a portion. Its listing shows approximately 80,000 clones. In the case of this clone: Its specificity is unknown.

The study, taken as a whole, reports: TCR beta chain V- and J-gene trimming was linked, in a later analysis, to a missense variant in DCLRE1C. About 87% or about 30% of the time was how often most TCR beta V segments were productive, according to an earlier analysis. Reports credit the classifier with highly specific, highly sensitive diagnosis of cytomegalovirus status. Later analysis showed most CMV-associated TCR beta chains appearing HLA-restricted.

The V end lost 5 bases, the J end lost 10 bases, and 18 bases lay between the germline ends. Germline-derived CDR1 and CDR2 are MNHEY and SVGAGI. The length of the CDR3 is 15 residues. The clonotype originates from a woman aged 25 to 39 in good health and CMV-seronegative. The chain is built from TRBV6-5 and TRBJ1-6, with no clear D. Sequences were obtained from PBMCs. Written as DNA, the CDR3 is TGTGCCAGCAGTCTTACCTCCACAGCTAAATCACCCCTCCACTTT. Protein: CASSLTSTAKSPLHF.